This TCR beta chain was retrieved from a study of blood T cells in healthy people across ages. At the level of the study: Capture by template switching was about one barcoded beta molecule per two T cells. Study observations and caveats: Unknown CMV status may confound age-related changes in expanded clones. Total diversity from one million sequenced T cells was likely underestimated.

As concerns this clonotype: The antigen is not known.

The V end lost 0 bases, the J end lost 4 bases, and 12 bases lay between the germline ends. The CDR3 is made up of 15 amino acids. In germline, CDR1 is SGDLS, CDR2 YYNGEE. Sample-barcoded 5' priming and a J-beta primer mix drove a second PCR of roughly 6 to 12 cycles. TCRdb reanalysed the 5' RACE reads using MiXCR and keeps one entry per CDR3 protein. The sample holds roughly 800,000 distinct CDR3 sequences, 58% seen once. The sequenced material came from blood. The rearrangement links TRBV9 to TRBJ2-3, with TRBD2 as a possible D gene (6 bases). The TCR originated in a man between 25 and 39 years old in good health. The CDR3 DNA follows: TGTGCCAGCAGCGTAGGCCCGGGAGTGTCAGATACGCAGTATTTT. Encoded protein: CASSVGPGVSDTQYF.